The 16 T cell receptor beta chains reported below all come from one sample, sequenced in a study of T cell repertoires in cytomegalovirus infection. TCRdb reprocessed the reads with MiXCR, giving one entry per CDR3 protein. The table shows around 450,000 distinct CDR3 sequences, with approximately 30% occurring only once. The source material was PBMCs. The receptors were sampled from a human donor in good health (CMV status not recorded). Some clones in this sample may be carry-over from other donors' samples.

The gene calls are TRBV19 and TRBJ2-7; D is possibly TRBD2 (5 bases). Trimming took 7 bases from V and 0 from J, leaving 19 bases between them. The CDR3 extends over 16 amino acids. Looked up from germline, CDR1 is LNHDA and CDR2 is SQIVND (reference sequence). The CDR3 sequence: CASTTVALFSSYEQYF. Written as DNA, the CDR3 is TGTGCCAGTACGACCGTAGCGCTCTTTTCCTCCTACGAGCAGTACTTC.

The rearrangement links TRBV20-1 to TRBJ2-1; 12 nucleotides align to TRBD2. The J segment lost 0 bases and the V segment lost 5 bases, leaving 5 bases of the junction unmatched. The CDR3 is 16 residues long. CDR1 and CDR2 (germline): DFQATT, SNEGSKA (reference sequence). Here the CDR3 DNA reads TGCAGTGCTTGTACTAGCGGGGGGAGCTCCTACAATGAGCAGTTCTTC. The encoded protein is CSACTSGGSSYNEQFF.

This clonotype was seen many times. The rearrangement joins TRBV7-8 to TRBJ2-5; no clear D. The CDR3 loop spans 16 amino acids. Germline-derived CDR1 and CDR2 are SGHVS and FQNEAQ. Trimming took off 5 bases at V and 0 bases at J, with 16 bases between the two ends. The CDR3 DNA sequence: TGTGCCAGCAGCCCCGGCTGGGCCGAGTACCAAGAGACCCAGTACTTC. This codes for CASSPGWAEYQETQYF. Using reference TRBV7-8 and TRBJ2-5 for the parts outside the CDR3, the full variable domain is GAGVSQSPRYKVAKRGQDVALRCDPISGHVSLFWYQQALGQGPEFLTYFQNEAQLDKSGLPSDRFFAERPEGSVSTLKIQRTQQEDSAVYLCASSPGWAEYQETQYFGPGTRLLVL.

The rearrangement joins TRBV10-1 to TRBJ2-5; 11 bases align to TRBD2. This CDR3 region has 19 residues. Germline V gene lookup returns CDR1 WNHNN and CDR2 SYGVQD (reference sequence). The ends lost 6 bases at V and 2 bases at J; junction bases unmatched: 17. For the CDR3, the DNA is TGCGCCAGCAGCCAGGAGTTTCTAGCGGGGGGTCTTCTACAAGAGACCCAGTACTTC. Translation: CASSQEFLAGGLLQETQYF.

CDR3 protein: CASSGPTGTDYTGELFF. The CDR3 DNA sequence: TGTGCCAGCAGTGGACCAACCGGGACAGATTACACCGGGGAGCTGTTTTTT. The chain carries TRBV2 and TRBJ2-2; 7 bases align to TRBD1. From germline, CDR1 is SNHLY and CDR2 FYNNEI. The CDR3 runs 17 residues. Trimming took 4 bases from V and 3 from J; bases not matched to a gene: 11.

This clonotype was seen many times. J is TRBJ2-7 and V is TRBV12-3 or TRBV12-4; 9 bases match TRBD1. V gave up 0 bases and J gave up 3 bases; unmatched junction bases: 3. There are 15 residues in the CDR3. CDR3 sequence reads: CASSLADRGYYEQYF. DNA of the CDR3: TGTGCCAGCAGTTTAGCCGACAGGGGGTACTACGAGCAGTACTTC.

This clonotype occurred many times. This sequence joins TRBV7-6 and TRBJ1-3; D might be TRBD1 (5 bases). Germline loops: CDR1 SGHVS, CDR2 FNYEAQ. The germline V and J ends were trimmed by 1 base and 4 bases, with 26 bases remaining between them. The CDR3 totals 20 residues. The CDR3 protein is CASSLVGLGRVPSPGNTIYF. The CDR3 DNA reads TGTGCCAGCAGCTTAGTAGGGTTGGGCAGGGTGCCGTCGCCGGGAAACACCATATATTTT.

The chain joins TRBV2 to TRBJ2-7; perhaps TRBD1 as D (6 bases). Germline CDR1 is SNHLY and CDR2 is FYNNEI. V was shortened by 0 bases and J by 9 bases, with 12 bases between the two germline ends. The CDR3 covers 13 residues. CDR3 amino acids: CASSEALIGGQYF. DNA for the CDR3: TGTGCCAGCAGTGAAGCGCTTATAGGGGGGCAGTACTTC.

This clonotype was seen repeatedly, ten times or more. The rearrangement joins TRBV7-6 to TRBJ2-2; D is possibly TRBD2 (5 bases). Trimming pared 1 base from V and 4 bases from J, leaving 13 bases between. Looked up from germline, CDR1 is SGHVS and CDR2 is FNYEAQ. The CDR3 consists of 16 residues. The CDR3: CASSLDPGGGTGELFF. The CDR3 DNA sequence: TGTGCCAGCAGCTTAGACCCCGGAGGCGGCACCGGGGAGCTGTTTTTT.

The chain combines TRBV7-6 with TRBJ1-6; possible D gene TRBD1, 6 bases. The germline V gene has CDR1 SGHVS and CDR2 FNYEAQ. This CDR3 is 13 amino acids long. V lost 1 base and J lost 9, with 7 bases in between. In DNA form, the CDR3 reads TGTGCCAGCAGCTTAGAACAGGGTTCACCCCTCCACTTT. Residues: CASSLEQGSPLHF. Looking up the rest from reference TRBV7-6 and TRBJ1-6 gives the full variable domain: GAGVSQSPRYKVTKRGQDVALRCDPISGHVSLYWYRQALGQGPEFLTYFNYEAQQDKSGLPNDRFSAERPEGSISTLTIQRTEQRDSAMYRCASSLEQGSPLHFGNGTRLTVT.

The chain is built from TRBV4-3 and TRBJ2-1; D unresolved. In germline, CDR1 is LGHNA, CDR2 YSLEER. V was pared by 0 bases and J by 4 bases, with 10 bases between. There are 15 residues in the CDR3. The DNA for the CDR3 is TGCGCCAGCAGCCAAGAGCTTCTTGGGTACAATGAGCAGTTCTTC. Translating gives CASSQELLGYNEQFF.

This clonotype was observed a handful of times. The chain employs TRBV18 and TRBJ2-7, with D tentatively TRBD2 (6 bases). The germline V gene encodes CDR1 KGHSH and CDR2 LQKENI. Trimming stripped 3 bases from V and 4 bases from J, with 10 bases between. This CDR3 contains 13 residues. The CDR3 nucleotides are TGTGCCAGCTCACCCGGACGGGAGTACGAGCAGTACTTC. Translating gives CASSPGREYEQYF.

This clonotype was detected ten times or more. The chain couples TRBV7-6 to TRBJ2-7; tentative D call: TRBD2 (6 bases). This CDR3 has 16 amino acids. The germline CDR1 and CDR2 sequences are SGHVS and FNYEAQ. Trimming shortened V by 4 bases and J by 0 bases, and 16 bases separated the two germline ends. CDR3 amino acids: CASSSRGAAASYEQYF. The CDR3 nucleotides read TGTGCCAGCAGCTCGCGCGGGGCAGCAGCCTCCTACGAGCAGTACTTC.

About this clonotype itself: An end of the junction differs from the germline gene, which may be a read error. The chain combines TRBV19 with TRBJ1-1; 9 nucleotides line up with TRBD1. CDR1 and CDR2 from the germline V gene are LNHDA and SQIVND (reference sequence). The length of the CDR3 is 14 residues. The CDR3, as DNA: TGTGTCAGTAGTTCCCGACAGGGGGGCACTGAAGCTTTCTTT. Translating it yields CVSSSRQGGTEAFF.

V and J are TRBV5-6 and TRBJ2-5; TRBD1 aligns across 12 bases. Trimming cost V 3 bases and J 5 bases; bases outside gene matches: 8. The germline V gene has CDR1 SGHDT and CDR2 YYEEEE. There are 16 residues in the CDR3. The CDR3 DNA is TGTGCCAGCAGCTCAACAGGGACAGGGGGCGTCGAGACCCAGTACTTC. As protein: CASSSTGTGGVETQYF.

This clonotype was counted only a few times. The rearrangement joins TRBV19 to TRBJ2-2, with 7 bases lining up with TRBD1. The CDR3 is 14 amino acids. CDR1 and CDR2 from the germline V gene are LNHDA and SQIVND (reference sequence). V dropped 7 bases and J dropped 4; count of bases not matched to a gene: 6. CDR3: CASNPDRTTGELFF. CDR3 bases: TGTGCCAGTAACCCGGACAGGACCACCGGGGAGCTGTTTTTT. The variable domain in full, with the rest retrieved from reference TRBV19 and TRBJ2-2, is DGGITQSPKYLFRKEGQNVTLSCEQNLNHDAMYWYRQDPGQGLRLIYYSQIVNDFQKGDIAEGYSVSREKKESFPLTVTSAQKNPTAFYLCASNPDRTTGELFFGEGSRLTVL.